These 10 T cell receptor beta chains originate from one sample sequenced in a study of cytomegalovirus exposure and HLA in healthy donors. Use of 60 Vbeta and 13 Jbeta primers characterized the PCR. Only in-frame clones appear in the TCRdb table, and some are missing; sequencing was by immunoSEQ multiplex PCR. In the table there are 110,000 or so clones, approximately 74% of which are singletons. The sequencing sample was made of PBMCs. The receptors originated from a woman between 40 and 55 years old in good health and CMV-seropositive.

V usage is TRBV6-5 and J usage is TRBJ2-5; the match to TRBD1 covers 7 bases. V was clipped by 4 bases and J by 2 bases; unmatched bases: 10. The CDR3 has 16 amino acids. From germline, CDR1 is MNHEY and CDR2 SVGAGI. CDR3 nucleotide sequence: TGTGCCAGCAGTTTTTCCTCTCGACAGGGACAAGAGACCCAGTACTTC. Its translation is CASSFSSRQGQETQYF.

The V call is TRBV6-5, the J call TRBJ1-3, with 10 bases aligning to TRBD1. Trimming at V came to 4 bases and at J to 2 bases, leaving 2 bases not matched to a gene. The CDR3 length is 15 residues. Germline CDR1 and CDR2: MNHEY and SVGAGI. CDR3 amino acids: CASSFDRGPGNTIYF. The CDR3 region has the DNA TGTGCCAGCAGTTTCGACAGGGGGCCTGGAAACACCATATATTTT.

This clone was detected once. The chain is built from TRBV5-1 and TRBJ1-2; D may be TRBD1 (6 bases). This CDR3 contains 16 residues. The germline V gene encodes CDR1 SGHRS and CDR2 YFSETQ. The ends were cut back, 4 bases at V and 5 bases at J, with 21 bases in the middle. This CDR3 reads CASSPAGGLSGYGYTF. CDR3 DNA: TGCGCCAGCAGCCCGGCGGGGGGGCTGAGTGGGTATGGCTACACCTTC. Full variable domain (missing parts from reference TRBV5-1 and TRBJ1-2): KAGVTQTPRYLIKTRGQQVTLSCSPISGHRSVSWYQQTPGQGLQFLFEYFSETQRNKGNFPGRFSGRQFSNSRSEMNVSTLELGDSALYLCASSPAGGLSGYGYTFGSGTRLTVV.

The rearrangement uses TRBV30 and TRBJ2-7; possibly TRBD2 for D (6 bases). The ends were cut back, 0 bases at V and 1 base at J, with 13 bases in the middle. This CDR3 is 15 amino acids long. CDR1 is GTSNPN and CDR2 is SVGIG in the germline V gene (reference sequence). CDR3 in DNA: TGTGCCTGGAGTGTAGGGAGGAGTGGGTCCTACGAGCAGTACTTC. This codes for CAWSVGRSGSYEQYF.

Only one count was recorded for this clone. The chain links TRBV5-6 to TRBJ1-1, with 8 bases matching TRBD1. From germline, CDR1 is SGHDT and CDR2 YYEEEE. CDR3 length: 15 amino acids. J was trimmed by 2 bases and V by 4 bases; bases with no gene match: 7. CDR3 nucleotide sequence: TGTGCCAGCAGCACTACGACAGGGGCTAACACTGAAGCTTTCTTT. It yields the protein CASSTTTGANTEAFF.

This rearrangement joins TRBV30 to TRBJ2-2; D is possibly TRBD1 (6 bases). Germline V lookup: CDR1 GTSNPN, CDR2 SVGIG (reference sequence). The CDR3 is 13 residues long. Trimming took 1 base from V and 4 from J, leaving 7 bases between them. CDR3 protein: CAWSAGVTGELFF. Here the CDR3 DNA reads TGTGCCTGGAGTGCAGGGGTCACCGGGGAGCTGTTTTTT.

The rearrangement links TRBV9 to TRBJ2-6, with 9 bases fitting TRBD1. CDR3 length equals 20 residues. CDR1 and CDR2 from the germline V gene are SGDLS and YYNGEE. With V trimmed by 0 bases and J by 0 bases, 10 bases remained unmatched. The CDR3 DNA reads TGTGCCAGCAGCGTAGTCTTCGGGACAGGGTCCACCTCTGGGGCCAACGTCCTGACTTTC. Amino acids: CASSVVFGTGSTSGANVLTF.

J is TRBJ2-2 and V is TRBV2; D possibly corresponds to TRBD1 (6 bases). The V and J ends lost 7 bases and 4 bases respectively, with 13 bases between them. The germline CDR1 and CDR2 sequences are SNHLY and FYNNEI. CDR3 size: 14 residues. CDR3 in amino acids: CASTPWGLTGELFF. In DNA, the CDR3 is TGTGCCAGCACTCCATGGGGGCTCACCGGGGAGCTGTTTTTT.

This chain links TRBV7-8 with TRBJ1-1; D is possibly TRBD1 (5 bases). Germline loops: CDR1 SGHVS, CDR2 FQNEAQ. The CDR3 is made up of 14 amino acids. V was trimmed by 2 bases and J by 1 base, leaving 8 bases between them. The CDR3 here is CASSLTGGNTEAFF. The CDR3, as DNA: TGTGCCAGCAGCTTAACGGGGGGGAACACTGAAGCTTTCTTT.

About this clone itself: A junction boundary mismatches the germline segment, possibly from a read error. This chain connects TRBV13 to TRBJ2-7, with 11 bases matching TRBD1. CDR3 length: 14 amino acids. Germline V gene data show CDR1 as PRHDT and CDR2 as FYEKMQ (reference sequence). In DNA, the CDR3 is TGTGCCAGCAGCCTAGGGACAGGGGGAGGCGAGCAGTACTTC. Amino acid sequence: CASSLGTGGGEQYF.